This T cell receptor beta chain was captured in a study of blood T cell repertoires in COVID-19. Assay used: immunoSEQ multiplex PCR; TCRdb lists only in-frame clones, some missing. The sample includes fewer than 250,000 clones, approximately 87% of them seen just once. Trimming took 1 base from V and 0 from J, leaving 9 bases between them. Germline lookup yields CDR1 SGHTA and CDR2 FQGNSA. The CDR3 totals 15 residues. Sequenced sample: peripheral blood. The chain recombines TRBV7-2 with TRBJ2-5, with D tentatively TRBD2 (5 bases). The TCR was taken from a woman aged 70-85 years with acute or convalescent COVID-19. CDR3 nucleotides: TGTGCCAGCAGCTTAGTGAGAGGGAACCAAGAGACCCAGTACTTC. This codes for CASSLVRGNQETQYF.